Detailed here is one T cell receptor beta chain. What it binds is unknown. Germline CDR1 and CDR2: MNHEY and SMNVEV (reference sequence). The trim removed 3 bases at V and 4 bases at J, leaving 0 bases unmatched. The CDR3 covers 13 residues. The data are from a study of T cell responses to AZD1222 COVID-19 vaccine. Study-wide points: Baseline serology detected seropositivity in only five to seven AZD1222 recipients. Among the donors, most were white British and more were female, and clonal diversity was possibly underestimated. Researchers took repertoire samples only after the peak T cell response had come. A rise in Spike-specific TCR breadth and depth followed two AZD1222 doses.

Some clones are missing from TCRdb's copy, which holds only in-frame ones; the method was immunoSEQ multiplex PCR. The sample has some 150,000 clones; around 92% are singletons. This material consisted of peripheral blood, taken 28 days after the second AZD1222 dose. The source is an adult who received the AZD1222 COVID-19 vaccine. This sequence joins TRBV27 and TRBJ1-2, with 9 bases matching TRBD1. CDR3 sequence: CASSLTGGYGYTF. Here the CDR3 DNA reads TGTGCCAGCAGTTTGACAGGGGGCTATGGCTACACCTTC.